Listed here are 3 T cell receptor beta chains from one sample, sequenced in a study of T cell repertoires in cytomegalovirus infection. TCRdb fed the reads into MiXCR, producing one record per CDR3 protein. The sample carries 150,000 to 200,000 distinct CDR3 sequences, roughly 19% recorded once. The sequencing input was PBMCs. These receptors were obtained from a human donor in good health (CMV status not recorded). Some clones in this sample may be carry-over from other donors' samples.

For this clonotype: This sequence may be a read error, since a much larger clone differs from it by one base. The chain recombines TRBV7-2 with TRBJ2-2; D remains ambiguous. CDR1 and CDR2 from the germline V gene are SGHTA and FQGNSA. V lost 2 bases and J lost 3, with 13 bases in between. The CDR3 consists of 16 residues. This chain's CDR3 is CASSLTSVAHTGELFF. The CDR3 DNA follows: TGTGCCAGCAGCTTAACATCGGTGGCGCACACCGGGGAGCTGTTTTTT. The whole variable domain, filled in from reference TRBV7-2 and TRBJ2-2, reads GAGVSQSPSNKVTEKGKDVELRCDPISGHTALYWYRQSLGQGLEFLIYFQGNSAPDKSGLPSDRFSAERTGGSVSTLTIQRTQQEDSAVYLCASSLTSVAHTGELFFGEGSRLTVL.

The genes are TRBV29-1 and TRBJ2-4; tentative D call: TRBD1 (5 bases). Trimming left V 7 bases short and J 3 bases short, with 19 bases between. Germline CDR1 is SQVTM and CDR2 is ANQGSEA. The CDR3 contains 15 residues. CDR3: CSADDQSQGKNIQYF. CDR3 DNA: TGCAGCGCAGATGACCAGAGTCAGGGCAAAAACATTCAGTACTTC.

This clonotype was counted between two and nine times. The chain has TRBV12-3 or TRBV12-4 and TRBJ1-6; D is perhaps TRBD1 (5 bases). The germline V and J ends were trimmed by 3 bases and 5 bases, with 14 bases remaining between them. The CDR3 is made up of 16 amino acids. The CDR3 loop reads CASSFSSAGDNSPLHF. CDR3 DNA: TGTGCCAGCAGTTTCTCGTCAGCGGGGGATAATTCACCCCTCCACTTT.